The next 22 T cell receptor beta chains were all read from a single sample in a study of CD8 T cells in ankylosing spondylitis (TCRdb year 2017). Libraries were prepared through 5' RACE. Sequencing was performed on an Illumina HiSeq 2500. The raw public reads went through TCRdb reprocessing: fastp at Q25, MiXCR clone calling, in-frame beta chains kept. Under each unique CDR3 protein, matching rows form one entry showing the most common genes and DNA. In all, the sample holds 250,000 to 400,000 distinct CDR3 sequences, and 11% of those were seen once. The ten largest clonotypes hold about a tenth of the sample. Sequencing was carried out using blood, either unsorted or a sorted T cell fraction (not recorded which). These receptors all come from a female donor with ankylosing spondylitis or in good health (not recorded which).

The rearrangement links TRBV4-2 to TRBJ2-1; 8 bases are a match to TRBD2. The CDR3 runs to 15 residues. V was pared by 9 bases and J by 0 bases, with 7 bases of the junction left unmatched. CDR1 and CDR2 from the germline V gene are LGHNA and YNFKEQ. This CDR3 reads CARSGGLLSYNEQFF. DNA of the CDR3: TGTGCCAGGAGCGGGGGACTCCTCTCCTACAATGAGCAGTTCTTC.

On this clonotype: This sequence may be a read error, since a much larger clone differs from it by one base. J is TRBJ2-2 and V is TRBV3-1; D not certain. This CDR3 spans 15 amino acids. CDR1 LGHDT and CDR2 YNNKEL come from the germline V gene (reference sequence). In DNA form, the CDR3 reads TGTGCCTGCAGCCAAGCTGCGACGAACACCGGGGAGCTGTTTTTT. Translating it yields CACSQAATNTGELFF.

This clonotype showed up just a few times. A much larger clone sits a single nucleotide away, making a read error possible. This chain uses TRBV29-1 with TRBJ2-2, with 7 bases identical to TRBD2. Germline assignment: CDR1 SQVTM and CDR2 ANQGSEA. CDR3 size: 14 residues. The DNA of the CDR3 is TGCAGCGTTGTAGGACTAGTGAACGCCGGGGAGCTGTTTTTT. This encodes CSVVGLVNAGELFF.

This clonotype has ten or more counts. The gene calls are TRBV5-1 and TRBJ2-3, with unresolved D. There are 16 residues in the CDR3. Germline V gene data show CDR1 as SGHRS and CDR2 as YFSETQ. Trimming took off 5 bases at V and 1 base at J, with 17 bases between the two ends. This CDR3 reads CASRESPGHRTDTQYF. The CDR3, as DNA: TGCGCCAGCAGGGAATCTCCGGGCCATCGCACAGATACGCAGTATTTT.

The table lists this clonotype with many counts. The chain joins TRBV29-1 to TRBJ1-1, with D possibly matching TRBD1 (5 bases). CDR1 SQVTM and CDR2 ANQGSEA come from the germline V gene. CDR3 length equals 9 residues. The V gene lost 4 bases and the J gene lost 13 bases, with 10 bases spanning the gap. The CDR3 loop reads CSVGERGFF. CDR3 in DNA: TGCAGCGTTGGAGAGAGGGGTTTCTTT.

V gene TRBV5-5 combines with J gene TRBJ1-3; no firm D call. V gave up 3 bases and J gave up 1 base, with 8 bases separating them. This CDR3 comprises 14 residues. Germline V CDR1 and CDR2: SGHKS, YYEKEE (reference sequence). The CDR3 sequence: CASSWDVSGNTIYF. CDR3 DNA sequence: TGTGCCAGCAGCTGGGATGTATCTGGAAACACCATATATTTT.

Of note for this clonotype: A read error may account for a junction end that differs from germline. The chain links TRBV20-1 to TRBJ1-1; a weak D match, TRBD1 (5 bases). The CDR3 loop spans 14 amino acids. CDR1 and CDR2 from the germline V gene are DFQATT and SNEGSKA (reference sequence). The chain's CDR3 is CSARAGTHGTEALF. Here the CDR3 DNA reads TGCAGTGCTAGAGCTGGGACTCACGGGACTGAAGCTCTCTTT.

In its sample, this clonotype was seen many times. CDR3 DNA: TGCAGTGCTAGAGAGGAGTGGGGTATACGCTCCTACGAGCAGTACTTC. Translated: CSAREEWGIRSYEQYF. The V call is TRBV20-1, the J call TRBJ2-7, with unresolved D. This CDR3 comprises 16 residues. Germline lookup yields CDR1 DFQATT and CDR2 SNEGSKA (reference sequence). Between the trimmed V and J ends, which lost 0 bases and 0 bases, there was a span of 15 bases.

The sample holds many counts of this clonotype. The chain couples TRBV27 to TRBJ2-7; possible D gene TRBD2, 6 bases. The CDR3 is 14 amino acids. CDR1 MNHEY and CDR2 SMNVEV come from the germline V gene (reference sequence). V was shortened by 2 bases and J by 2 bases, with 10 bases between the two germline ends. The CDR3 protein is CASSLAGFPYEQYF. CDR3 nucleotide sequence: TGTGCCAGCAGTTTAGCGGGATTTCCCTACGAGCAGTACTTC.

This clonotype has at least ten counts. The V call is TRBV5-1, the J call TRBJ2-1; D perhaps matches TRBD2 (6 bases). V dropped 0 bases and J dropped 5 bases, with 12 bases sitting between them. Germline V gene data show CDR1 as SGHRS and CDR2 as YFSETQ. The CDR3 is 15 amino acids. CDR3 in amino acids: CASSLALAANNEQFF. CDR3 DNA: TGCGCCAGCAGCTTGGCCTTAGCGGCCAACAATGAGCAGTTCTTC. The full variable domain, in which reference TRBV5-1 and TRBJ2-1 provide the parts outside the CDR3, is KAGVTQTPRYLIKTRGQQVTLSCSPISGHRSVSWYQQTPGQGLQFLFEYFSETQRNKGNFPGRFSGRQFSNSRSEMNVSTLELGDSALYLCASSLALAANNEQFFGPGTRLTVL.

This clonotype occurred many times. The chain joins TRBV5-1 to TRBJ2-3, with D possibly being TRBD2 (6 bases). Trimming stripped 4 bases from V and 4 bases from J, with 13 bases between. The CDR3 has 14 amino acids. Germline V gene sequence: CDR1 SGHRS, CDR2 YFSETQ. The CDR3 DNA reads as TGCGCCAGCAGCATGACTGGGAGGCCAGATACGCAGTATTTT. Translated, it gives CASSMTGRPDTQYF. Looking up the rest from reference TRBV5-1 and TRBJ2-3 gives the full variable domain: KAGVTQTPRYLIKTRGQQVTLSCSPISGHRSVSWYQQTPGQGLQFLFEYFSETQRNKGNFPGRFSGRQFSNSRSEMNVSTLELGDSALYLCASSMTGRPDTQYFGPGTRLTVL.

Remarks on this clonotype: The junction differs from germline at one of its ends, possibly a read error. The V call is TRBV20-1, the J call TRBJ2-1; 8 positions match TRBD2. The length of the CDR3 is 16 residues. Germline values: CDR1 DFQATT, CDR2 SNEGSKA (reference sequence). For the CDR3, the DNA is TGCTGTGCTATCTCCGCTAGCGGGTATACCTACAATGAGCAGTTCTTC. Translating gives CCAISASGYTYNEQFF.

This clonotype came up many times. V usage is TRBV11-2 and J usage is TRBJ2-7; 7 nucleotides line up with TRBD2. V gave up 6 bases and J gave up 5 bases; unmatched junction bases: 7. CDR1 is SGHAT, CDR2 FQNNGV, per germline. CDR3 length: 13 residues. The CDR3, as DNA: TGTGCCAGCAGACTAGCGCAGAGCAACGAGCAGTACTTC. Its protein is CASRLAQSNEQYF.

Many counts were recorded for this clonotype. The chain uses TRBV12-3 or TRBV12-4 and TRBJ2-1; the D gene could be TRBD1 or TRBD2 (5 bases each). The CDR3 totals 16 residues. The V and J ends lost 5 bases and 0 bases respectively, with 14 bases between them. In nucleotides, the CDR3 is TGTGCCAGCAGTCTCGGGGCCACCCCCTCCTACAATGAGCAGTTCTTC. Translated: CASSLGATPSYNEQFF.

At least ten counts were recorded for this clonotype. The DNA for the CDR3 is TGTGCCAGCAGCCAAACCGGGACCACCGGACTGTTTTTT. It translates to CASSQTGTTGLFF. The rearrangement uses TRBV12-3 or TRBV12-4 and TRBJ1-4; maybe TRBD1 (5 bases). CDR3 length: 13 amino acids. Trimming pared 6 bases from V and 13 bases from J, leaving 18 bases between.

This clonotype was seen many times. The chain has TRBV10-2 and TRBJ2-7, with D hard to call. This CDR3 is 15 amino acids long. Trimming removed 2 bases at V and 4 bases at J, with 15 bases between. Germline assignment: CDR1 WSHSY and CDR2 SAAADI. The CDR3 here is CASSENGLAQYEQYF. The CDR3 nucleotides read TGCGCCAGCAGTGAGAACGGTTTAGCACAATACGAGCAGTACTTC.

On this clonotype: A read error may explain this, as a much larger clone is one base away. The chain carries TRBV7-8 and TRBJ1-2, with D perhaps TRBD1 (5 bases). Germline-derived CDR1 and CDR2 are SGHVS and FQNEAQ. The CDR3 runs 19 residues. The CDR3 DNA sequence: TGTGCCAGCACCCCAGCGGGGATTAGGGGAGCCCTTTTTAACTATGGCTACGCCTTC. Its translation: CASTPAGIRGALFNYGYAF.

This clonotype was seen only a few times. The V and J genes are TRBV7-2 and TRBJ2-3, with 8 bases aligning to TRBD1. Germline CDR1 reads SGHTA; CDR2 reads FQGNSA. The V and J ends lost 3 bases and 3 bases, in that order; junction bases with no gene match: 5. The CDR3 covers 15 residues. CDR3 residues: CASSFQGARTDTQYF. As DNA, the CDR3 is TGTGCCAGCAGCTTCCAGGGGGCAAGAACAGATACGCAGTATTTT. The full variable domain, in which reference TRBV7-2 and TRBJ2-3 provide the parts outside the CDR3, is GAGVSQSPSNKVTEKGKDVELRCDPISGHTALYWYRQSLGQGLEFLIYFQGNSAPDKSGLPSDRFSAERTGGSVSTLTIQRTQQEDSAVYLCASSFQGARTDTQYFGPGTRLTVL.

The rearrangement links TRBV25-1 to TRBJ2-5; maybe TRBD1 (6 bases). The CDR3 length is 15 residues. Trimming stripped 5 bases from V and 5 bases from J, with 18 bases between. Germline V gene data show CDR1 as MGHDK and CDR2 as SYGVNS. CDR3 sequence: CASSRWEHRDETQYF. The DNA for the CDR3 is TGTGCCAGCAGTCGGTGGGAGCACAGGGACGAGACCCAGTACTTC.

At least ten counts were recorded for this clonotype. This chain links TRBV20-1 with TRBJ1-2; D gene unclear. Trimming removed 1 base at V and 8 bases at J, with 23 bases between. Looked up from germline, CDR1 is DFQATT and CDR2 is SNEGSKA (reference sequence). The CDR3 is 16 residues long. CDR3 in amino acids: CSARGPTGKGHRGYTF. DNA of the CDR3: TGCAGTGCTAGAGGTCCCACCGGGAAAGGGCATAGGGGCTACACCTTC.

There are a few counts of this clonotype. At one of its ends the junction is not consistent with the germline gene, which may arise from a read error. The chain is built from TRBV20-1 and TRBJ1-3, with D maybe TRBD1 (5 bases). The CDR3 has 16 amino acids. Germline V gene data show CDR1 as DFQATT and CDR2 as SNEGSKA (reference sequence). The CDR3 loop reads CSARDGGASSGNTIYF. In nucleotides, the CDR3 is TGCAGTGCTCGAGACGGGGGAGCGAGCTCTGGAAACACCATATATTTT.

This clonotype was counted at least ten times. The chain employs TRBV28 and TRBJ2-1; 7 nucleotides agree with TRBD2. Germline values: CDR1 MDHEN, CDR2 SYDVKM. The trim removed 1 base at V and 2 bases at J, leaving 2 bases unmatched. CDR3 length: 15 amino acids. CDR3 DNA: TGTGCCAGCAGTTTATCCCGGGAGGCCTACAATGAGCAGTTCTTC. Translated: CASSLSREAYNEQFF.